The clone carrying this T cell receptor beta chain has a count of ten or more. This record comes from a study of T cells after yellow fever vaccination. At the level of the study: For low cell numbers, libraries were made with SMART-Seq v4 Ultra Low Input.

Template-switching 5'RACE yielded the TCR cDNA; a universal primer site and UMIs were added in the process. Via MiXCR, TCRdb re-called the 5' RACE reads, giving one row per CDR3 protein. The sample lists more than 200,000 distinct CDR3 sequences, roughly 3.7% occurring once. Trimming left V 0 bases short and J 7 bases short, with 11 bases between. This CDR3 is built from 15 residues. Germline values: CDR1 SGDLS, CDR2 YYNGEE. The source material was PBMCs, sampled 15 days after the yellow fever booster vaccination. This chain uses TRBV9 with TRBJ1-6; D is possibly TRBD1 (6 bases). The sequence derives from a man aged 18 to 30 who received the YFV17D yellow fever vaccine. CDR3 DNA sequence: TGTGCCAGCAGCGTAGCCGGGGGCATGAATTCACCCCTCCACTTT. It yields the protein CASSVAGGMNSPLHF.